This T cell receptor beta chain was sequenced in a study of cytomegalovirus exposure and HLA in healthy donors. PCR involved 60 Vbeta and 13 Jbeta primers. TCRdb keeps only in-frame clones here, not all; method: immunoSEQ multiplex PCR. Of 150,000 to 200,000 clones listed, roughly 75% are singletons. The trim removed 6 bases at V and 0 bases at J, leaving 3 bases unmatched. CDR3 size: 14 residues. CDR1 is MDHEN and CDR2 is SYDVKM in the germline V gene. This receptor was taken from a female donor in good health and CMV-seronegative. The chain joins TRBV28 to TRBJ2-7; 9 positions agree with TRBD1. The sample taken for sequencing was PBMCs. The CDR3 sequence: CASRSTGGSYEQYF. Here the CDR3 DNA reads TGTGCCAGCAGATCGACAGGGGGCTCCTACGAGCAGTACTTC.